This T cell receptor (beta chain) came from a study of tumor-infiltrating lymphocytes in primary liver carcinoma. Without any cell sorting, about 20-31 mg of bulk tissue yielded co-extracted RNA and DNA. Patients were treatment-naive with chronic HBV infection. Synthesis of TCR beta cDNA was carried out from 500 ng total RNA with a constant-region primer. Slightly modified ARM-PCR served as the procedure for the TCR beta libraries. These libraries came from three rounds of nested multiplex PCR. TRBV1-TRBV30 forward and Cbeta reverse primers drove the first two approximately 10-cycle rounds. MiXCR, applied by TCRdb to the multiplex PCR reads, yields one record per CDR3 protein. The sample lists 100,000 to 150,000 distinct CDR3 sequences, 64% occurring once. V was pared by 5 bases and J by 9 bases, with 22 bases between. Germline-derived CDR1 and CDR2 are MDHEN and SYDVKM. CDR3 length: 16 residues.

The chain recombines TRBV28 with TRBJ2-2; the D call may be TRBD1 or TRBD2 (5 bases each). What was sequenced was liver tumor tissue from sampling region 3. Subset indicated: tumor region T3, left-lateral pole. This TCR was sampled from a woman aged 60-75 years with primary liver carcinoma and hepatitis B virus infection. The CDR3 region is CASSVYGGQRPRELFF. CDR3 in DNA: TGTGCCAGCAGTGTCTATGGGGGTCAGAGGCCGAGGGAGCTGTTTTTT.